This TCR beta chain was recovered during a study of esophageal squamous cell carcinoma under preoperative chemotherapy. MiXCR, applied by TCRdb to the PCR reads, yields one record per CDR3 protein. This sample has 9,000 to 13,000 distinct CDR3 sequences, with more than 60% found just once. The time point: after preoperative PTX-NDP chemotherapy. Paclitaxel-nedaplatin chemotherapy was given to patients ahead of their surgery. Collection took place from a patient given preoperative chemotherapy. The clonotype comes from a human donor with esophageal squamous cell carcinoma. The donor label of this sample is uncertain.

The CDR3 region is CASIAGIGDRGPETQYF. The CDR3 DNA is TGTGCCAGCATCGCGGGTATCGGAGACCGCGGCCCAGAGACGCAGTACTTC. This chain links TRBV6-1 with TRBJ2-1; tentatively, D is TRBD2 (5 bases). TRBJ2-7 matches the DNA end more closely, so the J call is doubtful. The CDR3 contains 17 residues. Per germline, CDR1 MNHNS and CDR2 SASEGT.